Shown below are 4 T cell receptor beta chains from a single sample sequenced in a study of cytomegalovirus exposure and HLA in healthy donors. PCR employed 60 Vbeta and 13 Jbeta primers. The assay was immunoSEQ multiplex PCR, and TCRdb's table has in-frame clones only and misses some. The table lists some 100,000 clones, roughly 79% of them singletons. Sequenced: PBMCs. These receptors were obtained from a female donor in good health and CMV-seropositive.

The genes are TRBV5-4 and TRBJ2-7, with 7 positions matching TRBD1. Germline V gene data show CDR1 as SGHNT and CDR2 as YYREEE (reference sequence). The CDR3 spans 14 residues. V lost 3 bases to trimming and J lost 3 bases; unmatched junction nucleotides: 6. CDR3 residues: CASSSGQTLYEQYF. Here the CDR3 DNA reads TGTGCCAGCAGCTCGGGACAGACTCTCTACGAGCAGTACTTC.

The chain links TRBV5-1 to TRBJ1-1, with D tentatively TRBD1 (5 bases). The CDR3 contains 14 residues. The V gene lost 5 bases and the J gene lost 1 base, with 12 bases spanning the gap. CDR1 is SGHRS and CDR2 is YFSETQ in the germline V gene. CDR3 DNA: TGCGCCAGCAGTTTCGGACACCCGAACACTGAAGCTTTCTTT. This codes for CASSFGHPNTEAFF.

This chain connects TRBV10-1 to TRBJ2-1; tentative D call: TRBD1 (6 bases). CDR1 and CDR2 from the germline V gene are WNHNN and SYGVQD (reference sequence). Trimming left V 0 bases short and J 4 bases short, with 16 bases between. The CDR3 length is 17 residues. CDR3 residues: CASSESGGRGPYNEQFF. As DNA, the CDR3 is TGCGCCAGCAGTGAGTCTGGGGGCAGGGGACCTTACAATGAGCAGTTCTTC.

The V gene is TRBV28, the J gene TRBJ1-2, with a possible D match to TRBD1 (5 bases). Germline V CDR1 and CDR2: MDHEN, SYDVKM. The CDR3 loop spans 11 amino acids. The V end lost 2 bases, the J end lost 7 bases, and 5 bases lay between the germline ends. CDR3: CASSLTGGYTF. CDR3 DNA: TGTGCCAGCAGTTTAACAGGTGGCTACACCTTC.